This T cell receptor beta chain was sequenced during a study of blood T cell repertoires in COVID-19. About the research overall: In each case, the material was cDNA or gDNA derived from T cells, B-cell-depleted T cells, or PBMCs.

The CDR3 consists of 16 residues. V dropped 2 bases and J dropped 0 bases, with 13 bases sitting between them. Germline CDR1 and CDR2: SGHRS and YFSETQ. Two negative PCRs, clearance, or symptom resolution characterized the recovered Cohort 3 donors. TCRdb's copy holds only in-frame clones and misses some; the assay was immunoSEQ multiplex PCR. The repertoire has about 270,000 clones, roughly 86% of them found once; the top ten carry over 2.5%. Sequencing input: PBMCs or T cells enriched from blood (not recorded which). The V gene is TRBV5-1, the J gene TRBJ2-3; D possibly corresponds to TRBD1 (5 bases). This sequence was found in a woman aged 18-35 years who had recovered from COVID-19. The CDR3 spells CASSFIKGPSTDTQYF. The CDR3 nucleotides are TGCGCCAGCAGCTTCATCAAGGGGCCAAGCACAGATACGCAGTATTTT.